The 8 T cell receptor beta chains below were found in one sample sequenced in a study of blood T cell repertoires in COVID-19. Generated by immunoSEQ multiplex PCR, the TCRdb table keeps only in-frame clones and is missing some. The sample holds 99,000 or so clones; 91% are singletons and the top ten take approximately 6%. Input material: peripheral blood. The source is a human donor in a cohort sampled during active COVID-19.

Of note for this clone: One junction end does not reproduce the germline sequence, and a read error may be involved. The chain couples TRBV4-3 to TRBJ1-1, with unresolved D. The V gene's germline CDR1 is LGHNA and CDR2 YSLEER. The CDR3 sequence is 15 residues long. This CDR3 is CASSQTFVIDRSLSF. In nucleotides, the CDR3 is TGCGCCAGCAGCCAAACTTTCGTTATAGACCGGAGTCTCTCCTTT.

V is TRBV19 and J is TRBJ2-7; tentative D call: TRBD2 (5 bases). Trimming removed 6 bases at V and 8 bases at J, with 14 bases between. The germline CDR1 and CDR2 sequences are LNHDA and SQIVND (reference sequence). CDR3 size: 12 residues. The CDR3 protein is CASSPVGAKQYF. In DNA form, the CDR3 reads TGTGCCAGTAGCCCGGTGGGAGCAAAGCAGTACTTC.

The CDR3 DNA is TGCGCCAGCAGTAGGGGACAGGGAGGAGAAAAACTGTTTTTT. As protein: CASSRGQGGEKLFF. This chain joins TRBV23-1 and TRBJ1-4; 9 bases are a match to TRBD1. TRBV23-1 is treated as an ORF (open reading frame) with a function not yet certain. The CDR3 sequence is 14 residues long. The V segment lost 5 bases and the J segment 8 bases; nucleotides outside the gene matches: 6.

The V and J genes are TRBV2 and TRBJ1-6; TRBD1 might be the D (6 bases). The CDR3 length is 16 residues. Trimming cost V 6 bases and J 0 bases, with 12 bases left between them. CDR1 is SNHLY and CDR2 is FYNNEI in the germline V gene. CDR3 coding DNA: TGTGCCAGCAGACGTATGGACAGCTCCTATAATTCACCCCTCCACTTT. Protein product: CASRRMDSSYNSPLHF.

Concerning this clone: Other DNA sequences in the sample encode the same CDR3. This sequence joins TRBV27 and TRBJ2-7; 7 positions match TRBD1. V lost 2 bases to trimming and J lost 2 bases; unmatched junction nucleotides: 3. There are 14 residues in the CDR3. Germline values: CDR1 MNHEY, CDR2 SMNVEV (reference sequence). CDR3 amino acids: CASSLGQGAYEQYF. CDR3 sequence (DNA): TGTGCCAGCAGTTTAGGGCAGGGGGCCTACGAGCAGTACTTC.

The rearrangement uses TRBV15 and TRBJ1-1; TRBD1 agrees at 7 bases. J was trimmed by 6 bases and V by 8 bases; bases with no gene match: 12. Per germline, CDR1 LNHNV and CDR2 YYDKDF (reference sequence). CDR3 length: 14 amino acids. Here the CDR3 DNA reads TGTGCCACCGGCCTAGACAGGGCCATCCCTGAAGCTTTCTTT. It encodes CATGLDRAIPEAFF.

The V call is TRBV30, the J call TRBJ1-6; D is uncertain. Between the trimmed V and J ends, which lost 3 bases and 7 bases, there was a span of 4 bases. CDR1 GTSNPN and CDR2 SVGIG come from the germline V gene (reference sequence). The CDR3 spans 11 residues. The CDR3 coding sequence is TGTGCCTGGAGCTCCAATTCACCCCTCCACTTT. As protein: CAWSSNSPLHF.

This rearrangement joins TRBV10-3 to TRBJ2-2; TRBD2 matches 13 bases. Germline trimming cut 4 bases from V and 3 bases from J; bases unmatched to any gene: 14. CDR1 ENHRY and CDR2 SYGVKD come from the germline V gene. CDR3 length: 20 amino acids. The CDR3 DNA sequence: TGTGCCATCAGTGCATCCGGGACTAGCGGGGCGTCAGAACACACCGGGGAGCTGTTTTTT. It translates to CAISASGTSGASEHTGELFF.